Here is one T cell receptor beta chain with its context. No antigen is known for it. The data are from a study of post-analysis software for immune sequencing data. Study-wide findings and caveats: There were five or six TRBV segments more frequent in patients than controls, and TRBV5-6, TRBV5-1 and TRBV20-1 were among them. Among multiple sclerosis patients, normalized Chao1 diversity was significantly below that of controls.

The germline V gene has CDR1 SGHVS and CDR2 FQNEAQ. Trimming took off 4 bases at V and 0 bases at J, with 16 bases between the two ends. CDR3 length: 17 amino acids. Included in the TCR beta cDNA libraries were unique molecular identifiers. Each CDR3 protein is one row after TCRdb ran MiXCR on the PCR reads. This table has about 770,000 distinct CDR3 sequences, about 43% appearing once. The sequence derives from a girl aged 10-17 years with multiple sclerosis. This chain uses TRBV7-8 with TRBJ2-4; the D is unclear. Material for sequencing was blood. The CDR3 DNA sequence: TGTGCCAGCAGCTCCCAACCCTTGCCTCTAGCCAAAAACATTCAGTACTTC. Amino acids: CASSSQPLPLAKNIQYF.